The 17 T cell receptor beta chains reported below all come from one sample, sequenced in a study of T-cell reconstitution after alpha-beta-depleted transplantation in children. Unique molecular identifiers featured in how the TCRbeta library was prepared. TCRdb reprocessed the PCR reads with MiXCR, giving one entry per CDR3 protein. The sample has approximately 400,000 distinct CDR3 sequences; 15% to 20% are singletons. Sequencing was performed on PBMCs, mostly from graft donor cells, taken 360 days after TCRalphabeta/CD19-depleted stem cell transplant. All receptors derive from a boy under three years old who had a stem cell transplant for Wiskott-Aldrich syndrome, so the T cells may come from the graft donor.

The genes are TRBV7-8 and TRBJ2-1; D tentatively reads TRBD1 or TRBD2 (5 bases each). Per the germline V gene, CDR1 is SGHVS and CDR2 is FQNEAQ. The CDR3 is made up of 13 amino acids. V lost 5 bases and J lost 6, with 11 bases in between. The chain's CDR3 is CASSRDAANEQFF. CDR3 bases: TGTGCCAGCAGCCGGGACGCCGCCAATGAGCAGTTCTTC.

This chain connects TRBV12-3 or TRBV12-4 to TRBJ2-7, with 7 bases aligning to TRBD1. The CDR3 spans 11 residues. Losses at the gene ends were 4 bases for V and 7 bases for J; bases not matched to a gene: 1. The CDR3 bases are TGTGCCAGCAGTTCGACAGGGGAGCAGTACTTC. Its translation: CASSSTGEQYF.

CDR3 DNA sequence: TGCGCCAGCAGCTTGGCCGTAATGAACACTGAAGCTTTCTTT. As protein: CASSLAVMNTEAFF. The chain is built from TRBV5-1 and TRBJ1-1; D not resolved. Germline loops: CDR1 SGHRS, CDR2 YFSETQ. The V and J ends lost 0 bases and 0 bases respectively, with 6 bases between them. The CDR3 loop spans 14 amino acids.

This chain connects TRBV10-3 to TRBJ2-5, with TRBD1 matching 8 bases. Trimming at V came to 4 bases and at J to 4 bases, leaving 8 bases not matched to a gene. The length of the CDR3 is 15 residues. Germline CDR1 ENHRY, CDR2 SYGVKD. The CDR3 reads CAISGSQGAGETQYF. The CDR3 bases are TGTGCCATCAGTGGAAGTCAGGGGGCTGGAGAGACCCAGTACTTC.

This clonotype was seen only a few times. CDR3 residues: CASSPPGQRRTGELFF. The CDR3, as DNA: TGTGCCAGCAGCCCCCCGGGCCAGAGGAGAACCGGGGAGCTGTTTTTT. This rearrangement joins TRBV6-2 or TRBV6-3 to TRBJ2-2, with no clear D. The V gene's germline CDR1 is MNHEY and CDR2 SVGEGT. With 6 bases removed from V and 5 bases from J, the gap between germline ends came to 19 bases. This CDR3 has 16 amino acids.

The chain couples TRBV30 to TRBJ2-7; TRBD1 aligns across 9 bases. Germline CDR1 reads GTSNPN; CDR2 reads SVGIG (reference sequence). This CDR3 comprises 15 residues. V dropped 3 bases and J dropped 1; count of bases not matched to a gene: 7. As DNA, the CDR3 is TGTGCCTGGAGGGGGGACAGGGCCATTTCCTACGAGCAGTACTTC. This gives the protein CAWRGDRAISYEQYF.

There are a few counts of this clonotype. This chain uses TRBV7-2 with TRBJ2-3; D may match TRBD1 or TRBD2 (5 bases each). Trimming cost V 3 bases and J 4 bases, with 17 bases left between them. CDR1 is SGHTA and CDR2 is FQGNSA in the germline V gene. The CDR3 sequence is 16 residues long. CDR3: CASSFTGSGRADTQYF. The CDR3, as DNA: TGTGCCAGCAGCTTCACGGGGTCAGGGCGAGCAGATACGCAGTATTTT.

The rearrangement links TRBV14 to TRBJ2-7; D might be TRBD1 (6 bases). CDR1 SGHDN and CDR2 FVKESK come from the germline V gene. This CDR3 is built from 15 residues. V lost 4 bases and J 5 bases, leaving 18 bases between the germline ends. CDR3 coding DNA: TGTGCCAGCAGCCTCAACAGGGCAGGGTGGGACGAGCAGTACTTC. This translates into CASSLNRAGWDEQYF. Combining the CDR3 with reference TRBV14 and TRBJ2-7 gives the whole variable domain EAGVTQFPSHSVIEKGQTVTLRCDPISGHDNLYWYRRVMGKEIKFLLHFVKESKQDESGMPNNRFLAERTGGTYSTLKVQPAELEDSGVYFCASSLNRAGWDEQYFGPGTRLTVT.

This chain uses TRBV4-3 with TRBJ2-1; D may be TRBD2 (6 bases). There are 13 residues in the CDR3. Per germline, CDR1 LGHNA and CDR2 YSLEER. V was clipped by 5 bases and J by 12 bases, with 17 bases between them. This CDR3 reads CASSEITSQGQFF. As DNA, the CDR3 is TGCGCCAGCAGCGAAATAACTAGCCAAGGGCAGTTCTTC.

The count of this clonotype is one. Sequence at one end of the junction differs from germline and may be a read error. The chain links TRBV5-3 to TRBJ2-1; D is unresolved. TRBV5-3 carries the ORF label, with uncertain function. The CDR3 length is 12 residues. The CDR3 coding sequence is TGTGCCAGGAGCTTGAGCCTATATGAGCAGTTCTTC. Encoded protein: CARSLSLYEQFF.

This clonotype was observed a few times. The chain couples TRBV5-6 to TRBJ2-5; D gene unclear. Looked up from germline, CDR1 is SGHDT and CDR2 is YYEEEE. The V gene lost 0 bases and the J gene lost 2 bases, with 8 bases spanning the gap. This CDR3 region has 14 residues. CDR3 in DNA: TGTGCCAGCAGCTTGGGGGAAGTACAAGAGACCCAGTACTTC. Translation gives CASSLGEVQETQYF.

This clonotype was counted between two and nine times. This chain uses TRBV20-1 with TRBJ2-4; 7 bases are a match to TRBD1. CDR1 and CDR2 (germline): DFQATT, SNEGSKA (reference sequence). This CDR3 contains 14 residues. V lost 1 base, J lost 6 bases, and 6 bases stayed unmatched. CDR3 coding DNA: TGCAGTGCTAGAGGGTACAGGGGAAGAAACATTCAGTACTTC. Translated, it gives CSARGYRGRNIQYF.

The DNA of the CDR3 is TGTGCCAGTAGTCAACTAGCGGGGGGGCGGGATACGCAGTATTTT. Its translation is CASSQLAGGRDTQYF. This chain connects TRBV19 to TRBJ2-3, with TRBD2 matching over 13 bases. CDR1 and CDR2 from the germline V gene are LNHDA and SQIVND (reference sequence). The CDR3 has 15 amino acids. V lost 5 bases to trimming and J lost 6 bases; unmatched junction nucleotides: 5.

V and J are TRBV10-3 and TRBJ2-1; TRBD1 matches 8 bases. The V gene's germline CDR1 is ENHRY and CDR2 SYGVKD. V lost 4 bases and J lost 13; bases outside the gene matches: 3. The CDR3 is 11 residues long. The CDR3: CAISGGQGQFF. DNA of the CDR3: TGTGCCATCAGTGGCGGACAGGGACAGTTCTTC.

This clonotype was observed a handful of times. The chain combines TRBV19 with TRBJ2-7; no clear D gene. Germline CDR1 LNHDA, CDR2 SQIVND (reference sequence). V lost 6 bases and J 4 bases, leaving 19 bases between the germline ends. The CDR3 contains 15 residues. The chain's CDR3 is CASRGRLGPSYEQYF. In DNA form, the CDR3 reads TGTGCCAGTAGGGGTAGGTTGGGCCCTTCGTACGAGCAGTACTTC.

This clonotype was detected ten times or more. The rearrangement joins TRBV20-1 to TRBJ2-1, with 7 bases lining up with TRBD1. The V gene end was trimmed by 0 bases and the J gene end by 0 bases; junction bases not matched to a gene: 5. Germline V gene lookup returns CDR1 DFQATT and CDR2 SNEGSKA (reference sequence). This CDR3 has 16 residues. DNA of the CDR3: TGCAGTGCTAGAGATCTTACAGGGGTCTCCTACAATGAGCAGTTCTTC. Amino acid sequence: CSARDLTGVSYNEQFF.

This chain links TRBV4-3 with TRBJ2-7, with TRBD1 identical over 8 bases. CDR3 size: 15 residues. J lost 4 bases, V lost 2 bases, and 7 bases had no gene match. Germline CDR1 and CDR2: LGHNA and YSLEER. CDR3 coding DNA: TGCGCCAGCAGCCAAATGACAGGGGCTCAGTACGAGCAGTACTTC. This encodes CASSQMTGAQYEQYF.